The 6 T cell receptor beta chains below were found in one sample sequenced in a study of blood T cell repertoires in COVID-19. The data were produced by immunoSEQ multiplex PCR, yet TCRdb's version contains in-frame clones alone and is incomplete. The sample contains hundreds of thousands of clones, 88% of which appear only once. The sequencing input was PBMCs or T cells enriched from blood (not recorded which). The receptor set was obtained from a woman aged 55-69 years in a cohort exposed to, infected with or recovered from COVID-19 (not recorded which).

Comments on this clone: The sample has other DNA sequences that encode this CDR3 too. V and J are TRBV28 and TRBJ2-2; D perhaps matches TRBD1 (5 bases). Trimming shortened V by 5 bases and J by 5 bases, and 15 bases separated the two germline ends. The length of the CDR3 is 15 residues. CDR1 and CDR2 from the germline V gene are MDHEN and SYDVKM. The CDR3 loop reads CASSPPGRGTGELFF. The CDR3 coding sequence is TGTGCCAGCAGTCCCCCAGGGCGTGGGACCGGGGAGCTGTTTTTT.

In its sample, this clone was seen once. The chain has TRBV23-1 and TRBJ2-7; 8 bases are shared with TRBD1. TRBV23-1 is labeled an ORF, and its function is uncertain. The V segment lost 6 bases and the J segment 2 bases; nucleotides outside the gene matches: 9. The CDR3 runs to 15 residues. The CDR3 nucleotides are TGCGCCAGCAGCCATCGGACAGGGACCCCCTACGAGCAGTACTTC. This gives the protein CASSHRTGTPYEQYF.

V is TRBV9 and J is TRBJ1-4; D unresolved. The germline CDR1 and CDR2 sequences are SGDLS and YYNGEE. The CDR3 totals 15 residues. V gave up 2 bases and J gave up 0 bases, with 8 bases separating them. The DNA of the CDR3 is TGTGCCAGCAGCGTCGACATTGCAACTAATGAAAAACTGTTTTTT. It translates to CASSVDIATNEKLFF.

This chain connects TRBV7-9 to TRBJ2-3, with 10 bases that match TRBD2. This CDR3 spans 15 amino acids. In germline, CDR1 is SEHNR, CDR2 FQNEAQ (reference sequence). The junction had 10 bases not matched to a gene; V was cut back by 5 bases and J by 8 bases. This CDR3 reads CASSLSTSGYGTQYF. The CDR3 DNA sequence: TGTGCCAGCAGCCTCTCGACTAGCGGGTACGGTACGCAGTATTTT.

This chain uses TRBV24-1 with TRBJ2-1, with 8 nucleotides matching TRBD2. J gave up 4 bases and V 3 bases, and 4 bases lay outside the gene matches. This CDR3 has 15 amino acids. Per the germline V gene, CDR1 is KGHDR and CDR2 is SFDVKD. The DNA of the CDR3 is TGTGCCACCAGTGATCGTAGCGGGAATTACAATGAGCAGTTCTTC. This gives the protein CATSDRSGNYNEQFF.

As to this clone: This sample also contains other DNA sequences that code for the same CDR3. This sequence joins TRBV18 and TRBJ1-5; 8 bases line up with TRBD1. Germline V lookup: CDR1 KGHSH, CDR2 LQKENI. This CDR3 contains 13 residues. Losses at the gene ends were 3 bases for V and 5 bases for J; bases not matched to a gene: 0. For the CDR3, the DNA is TGTGCCAGCTCACCGACAGGGGATCAGCCCCAGCATTTT. As protein: CASSPTGDQPQHF.